The clone carrying this T cell receptor beta chain came up a few times. Antigen specificity is unknown. A much more abundant neighbour one base away suggests this may be a read error. The data derive from a study of CD8+CD57+ T cells in acquired aplastic anemia. About the research overall: The study obtained an average of 3.2 ug of DNA from sorted CD4+ and CD8+ cells.

The CDR3 loop spans 16 amino acids. Germline trimming cut 1 base from V and 5 bases from J; bases unmatched to any gene: 10. Germline lookup yields CDR1 LNHNV and CDR2 YYDKDF (reference sequence). Regarding the study as a whole: Almost 30 sequences, all CD8+ CDR3, were shared between patients and controls.

Before being chosen for sequencing, patients had shown CD8+CD57+ cell expansion by flow cytometry. Severe acquired aplastic anemia was diagnosed in all patients. Patients were untreated when blood was sampled. Profiles of TCR beta VDJ and CDR3 were generated from a genomic DNA template. In TCRdb, the reads were re-called with MiXCR into one record per CDR3 protein. This sample has around 150,000 distinct CDR3 sequences, with around 48% found just once. The TCR originated in a human donor with aplastic anemia. The sequenced sample consisted of sorted CD4+, CD8+, or CD8+CD57+ T cells (not recorded which) from PBMCs. The J gene is TRBJ1-1, the V gene TRBV15; 7 bases align to TRBD1. The CDR3, as DNA: TGTGCCACCAGCAGAGGACCCCCAGGGGGAGTGACTGAAGCTTTCTTT. Protein product: CATSRGPPGGVTEAFF.